This TCR beta chain stems from a study of identical twins (dated by TCRdb to the mid-2010s). With respect to the entire study: To test whether fetal clonotypes persist, the study used deep sequencing on TCR alpha and beta repertoires from monozygotic twins, unrelated adults of various ages, and cord blood. To rule out contamination, replicate twin experiments were performed at different times with different library preparation protocols.

As regards this clonotype: The clone's antigen remains unknown. No qualities accompany the bases; no much larger clone lies one base away.

Relative to germline, V is missing 11 bases and J is missing 0 bases, with 18 bases of the junction outside any gene match. The cysteine opens and the phenylalanine closes a CDR3 of 18 amino acids. The only DNA kept is the CDR3, 54 bases in frame from the first base. Library generation was performed with 5' RACE. Instrument used: Illumina HiSeq 2000. Template switching introduced a universal primer binding site; the final cDNA contained a unique molecular identifier, enabling accurate counting of TCR cDNA molecules. First-strand cDNA for TCR alpha and beta chains was synthesized from specific primers in the conserved constant-segment region. To control for contamination, each cDNA library was double barcoded with a SMART-Mk sample barcode plus Illumina barcodes. TruSeq adapter sequences, together with Illumina sample barcodes, were added in two successive PCR steps. The TCR alpha and beta cDNA libraries were sequenced on the Illumina HiSeq platform using custom primers. Processing in the source paper ran as follows. Unique molecular identifiers were extracted from raw reads with MiGEC, and CDR3 positions were determined with MiXCR. For each individual, recombination models were inferred using an EM algorithm with the repgenHMM and IGoR tools. Shared clonotype analysis was performed with the tcR package in R, normalizing sharing by the product of cloneset sizes. To study raw recombination without the effects of thymic and clonal selection, out-of-frame nonproductive sequences were analyzed. TCRdb reworked the public reads: Q25 trimming with fastp, MiXCR clone assembly, productive beta chains retained. Each record represents a unique CDR3 protein, reported with the most common genes and DNA among its rows. Here the V and J calls rest on TCRdb's processing, not on the authors' analysis. This sample comprises just over 500,000 distinct CDR3 sequences, roughly 21% of them detected only once. The ten top clones hold under 0.95% of the sample.

Every donor was a healthy Caucasian. The twin cohort comprised three pairs of female monozygotic twins, all aged roughly 18 to 30 years. CD4+ and CD8+ T cell populations were isolated with positive isolation kits from Invitrogen. General conclusions and limits of the study: Abundant cord blood beta clonotypes had fewer insertions, young adult naive repertoires showed a similar but weaker trend, and memory repertoires showed no such trend. Compared with coincidental sharing between unrelated individuals, an excess of low generation-probability sequences was observed among out-of-frame TCR alpha sequences shared between twins. In beta out-of-frame sequences, excess twin sharing was weaker, because having fewer shared sequences lowered the signal-to-noise ratio. Because the same donors could not be followed over many years, the conclusions depended on cross-sectional statistical analysis. Invariant T cells such as MAIT and iNKT could partly confound zero-insertion analyses, though diverse VJ usage argued against this for most clonotypes. In monozygotic twins, recombination models systematically underestimated out-of-frame TCR alpha sharing, but the models matched the sharing seen between unrelated individuals.

The data also belong to a second study, concerning T cells expressing NK-cell markers. In that second paper, the authors write: TCR beta-chain repertoires were profiled in sorted CD3+CD56+NKG2C+, CD3+CD56+NKG2C- and CD3+CD56-NKG2C+ T-cell subsets from several donors. Among the eight sequenced donors, only one was HCMV-seronegative, while the other seven were HCMV-seropositive. In several experiments an anti-gammadeltaTCR antibody was added to restrict sorting to alphabetaTCR-expressing T cells. In several donors, the dominant CD3+CD56+NKG2C+ clonotypes were found to rank among the top 10 CD8+ clonotypes and to make up about 1.0-7.5% of CD8+ T cells. Those dominant clonotypes were again the most abundant among CD3+CD56-NKG2C+ cells in a handful of donors, at about 25-60.1%. Whether the expanded NKG2C-expressing T cell clones were specific for HCMV antigens remained unclear. Randomly selected healthy volunteers, three men and five women, were used as the eight sequenced donors. HCMV-specific IgG was detected in serum with a commercial ELISA kit to determine HCMV serostatus. MIGEC was used to demultiplex reads and group reads by UMI, and MiTCR was used to assemble and quantify clonotypes. To exclude erroneous sequences, any TCR cDNA sequence not supported by at least two reads was discarded. The tcR package was used for downstream repertoire analysis, and clonotypes were matched across fractions by CDR3 nucleotide sequence plus V segment. VDJmatch was used to annotate antigen specificity against VDJdb, with one amino acid substitution in CDR3 permitted.

The rearranged chain carries TRBV12-3 or TRBV12-4 and TRBJ2-3; 9 of the junction bases match TRBD2. Sequencing was done on a sample of CD4+ T cells sorted from blood. The sequence was collected from a woman aged 18-30 years in good health. The DNA reads as follows: TGTGCCTTCAGTTTAGCGCAGTCGGCGGGGGGGAGCACAGATACGCAGTATTTT. Protein translation: CAFSLAQSAGGSTDTQYF.